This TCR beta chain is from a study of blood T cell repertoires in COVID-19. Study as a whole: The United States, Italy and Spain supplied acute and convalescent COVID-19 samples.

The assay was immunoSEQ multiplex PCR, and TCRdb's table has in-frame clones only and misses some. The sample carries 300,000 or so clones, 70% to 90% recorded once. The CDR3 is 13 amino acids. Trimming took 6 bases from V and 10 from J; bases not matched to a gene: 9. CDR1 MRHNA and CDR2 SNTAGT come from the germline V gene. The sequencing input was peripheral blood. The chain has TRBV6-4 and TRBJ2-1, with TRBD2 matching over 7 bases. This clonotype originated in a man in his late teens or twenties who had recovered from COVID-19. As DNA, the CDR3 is TGTGCCAGCAGCTCACGGGGACTAACAGAGCAGTTCTTC. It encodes CASSSRGLTEQFF.